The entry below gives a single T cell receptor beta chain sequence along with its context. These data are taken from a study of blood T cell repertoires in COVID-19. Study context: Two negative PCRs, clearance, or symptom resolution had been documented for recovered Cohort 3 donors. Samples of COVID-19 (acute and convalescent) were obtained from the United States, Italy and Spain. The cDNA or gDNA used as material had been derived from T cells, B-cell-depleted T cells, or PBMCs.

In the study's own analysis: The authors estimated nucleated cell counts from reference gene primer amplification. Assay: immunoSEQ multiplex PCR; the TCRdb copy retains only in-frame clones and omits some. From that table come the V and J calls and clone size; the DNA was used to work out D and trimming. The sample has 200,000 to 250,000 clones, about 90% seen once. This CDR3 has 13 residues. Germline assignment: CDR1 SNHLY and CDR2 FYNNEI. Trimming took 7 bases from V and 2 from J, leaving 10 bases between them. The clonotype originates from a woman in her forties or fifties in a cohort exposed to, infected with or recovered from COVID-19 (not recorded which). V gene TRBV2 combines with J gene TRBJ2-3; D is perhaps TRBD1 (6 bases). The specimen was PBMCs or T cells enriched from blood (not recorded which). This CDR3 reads CASNRGYTDTQYF. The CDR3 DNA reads TGTGCCAGCAATAGGGGGTACACAGATACGCAGTATTTT.